This T cell receptor beta chain originates from a study of CD8 T cells in Susac syndrome. CDR3 length: 14 residues. The V end was cut by 4 bases, the J end by 4 bases, with 13 bases between. Germline V CDR1 and CDR2: LGHNA, YSLEER. Reverse transcription used about 0.45 to 1 ug RNA and random hexamers. One entry per CDR3 protein, called by TCRdb with MiXCR from the immunoSEQ multiplex PCR reads. Of about 290,000 distinct CDR3 sequences detected, almost 85% appear once; the ten largest clones hold approximately 0.2%. The specimen was CD8+ T cells from PBMCs. The clonotype was recovered from a human donor with multiple sclerosis. The chain is built from TRBV4-3 and TRBJ1-1; tentatively, D is TRBD1 (6 bases). CDR3 residues: CASSPLGASTEAFF. The CDR3 DNA is TGCGCCAGCAGCCCTCTGGGGGCGTCCACTGAAGCTTTCTTT.